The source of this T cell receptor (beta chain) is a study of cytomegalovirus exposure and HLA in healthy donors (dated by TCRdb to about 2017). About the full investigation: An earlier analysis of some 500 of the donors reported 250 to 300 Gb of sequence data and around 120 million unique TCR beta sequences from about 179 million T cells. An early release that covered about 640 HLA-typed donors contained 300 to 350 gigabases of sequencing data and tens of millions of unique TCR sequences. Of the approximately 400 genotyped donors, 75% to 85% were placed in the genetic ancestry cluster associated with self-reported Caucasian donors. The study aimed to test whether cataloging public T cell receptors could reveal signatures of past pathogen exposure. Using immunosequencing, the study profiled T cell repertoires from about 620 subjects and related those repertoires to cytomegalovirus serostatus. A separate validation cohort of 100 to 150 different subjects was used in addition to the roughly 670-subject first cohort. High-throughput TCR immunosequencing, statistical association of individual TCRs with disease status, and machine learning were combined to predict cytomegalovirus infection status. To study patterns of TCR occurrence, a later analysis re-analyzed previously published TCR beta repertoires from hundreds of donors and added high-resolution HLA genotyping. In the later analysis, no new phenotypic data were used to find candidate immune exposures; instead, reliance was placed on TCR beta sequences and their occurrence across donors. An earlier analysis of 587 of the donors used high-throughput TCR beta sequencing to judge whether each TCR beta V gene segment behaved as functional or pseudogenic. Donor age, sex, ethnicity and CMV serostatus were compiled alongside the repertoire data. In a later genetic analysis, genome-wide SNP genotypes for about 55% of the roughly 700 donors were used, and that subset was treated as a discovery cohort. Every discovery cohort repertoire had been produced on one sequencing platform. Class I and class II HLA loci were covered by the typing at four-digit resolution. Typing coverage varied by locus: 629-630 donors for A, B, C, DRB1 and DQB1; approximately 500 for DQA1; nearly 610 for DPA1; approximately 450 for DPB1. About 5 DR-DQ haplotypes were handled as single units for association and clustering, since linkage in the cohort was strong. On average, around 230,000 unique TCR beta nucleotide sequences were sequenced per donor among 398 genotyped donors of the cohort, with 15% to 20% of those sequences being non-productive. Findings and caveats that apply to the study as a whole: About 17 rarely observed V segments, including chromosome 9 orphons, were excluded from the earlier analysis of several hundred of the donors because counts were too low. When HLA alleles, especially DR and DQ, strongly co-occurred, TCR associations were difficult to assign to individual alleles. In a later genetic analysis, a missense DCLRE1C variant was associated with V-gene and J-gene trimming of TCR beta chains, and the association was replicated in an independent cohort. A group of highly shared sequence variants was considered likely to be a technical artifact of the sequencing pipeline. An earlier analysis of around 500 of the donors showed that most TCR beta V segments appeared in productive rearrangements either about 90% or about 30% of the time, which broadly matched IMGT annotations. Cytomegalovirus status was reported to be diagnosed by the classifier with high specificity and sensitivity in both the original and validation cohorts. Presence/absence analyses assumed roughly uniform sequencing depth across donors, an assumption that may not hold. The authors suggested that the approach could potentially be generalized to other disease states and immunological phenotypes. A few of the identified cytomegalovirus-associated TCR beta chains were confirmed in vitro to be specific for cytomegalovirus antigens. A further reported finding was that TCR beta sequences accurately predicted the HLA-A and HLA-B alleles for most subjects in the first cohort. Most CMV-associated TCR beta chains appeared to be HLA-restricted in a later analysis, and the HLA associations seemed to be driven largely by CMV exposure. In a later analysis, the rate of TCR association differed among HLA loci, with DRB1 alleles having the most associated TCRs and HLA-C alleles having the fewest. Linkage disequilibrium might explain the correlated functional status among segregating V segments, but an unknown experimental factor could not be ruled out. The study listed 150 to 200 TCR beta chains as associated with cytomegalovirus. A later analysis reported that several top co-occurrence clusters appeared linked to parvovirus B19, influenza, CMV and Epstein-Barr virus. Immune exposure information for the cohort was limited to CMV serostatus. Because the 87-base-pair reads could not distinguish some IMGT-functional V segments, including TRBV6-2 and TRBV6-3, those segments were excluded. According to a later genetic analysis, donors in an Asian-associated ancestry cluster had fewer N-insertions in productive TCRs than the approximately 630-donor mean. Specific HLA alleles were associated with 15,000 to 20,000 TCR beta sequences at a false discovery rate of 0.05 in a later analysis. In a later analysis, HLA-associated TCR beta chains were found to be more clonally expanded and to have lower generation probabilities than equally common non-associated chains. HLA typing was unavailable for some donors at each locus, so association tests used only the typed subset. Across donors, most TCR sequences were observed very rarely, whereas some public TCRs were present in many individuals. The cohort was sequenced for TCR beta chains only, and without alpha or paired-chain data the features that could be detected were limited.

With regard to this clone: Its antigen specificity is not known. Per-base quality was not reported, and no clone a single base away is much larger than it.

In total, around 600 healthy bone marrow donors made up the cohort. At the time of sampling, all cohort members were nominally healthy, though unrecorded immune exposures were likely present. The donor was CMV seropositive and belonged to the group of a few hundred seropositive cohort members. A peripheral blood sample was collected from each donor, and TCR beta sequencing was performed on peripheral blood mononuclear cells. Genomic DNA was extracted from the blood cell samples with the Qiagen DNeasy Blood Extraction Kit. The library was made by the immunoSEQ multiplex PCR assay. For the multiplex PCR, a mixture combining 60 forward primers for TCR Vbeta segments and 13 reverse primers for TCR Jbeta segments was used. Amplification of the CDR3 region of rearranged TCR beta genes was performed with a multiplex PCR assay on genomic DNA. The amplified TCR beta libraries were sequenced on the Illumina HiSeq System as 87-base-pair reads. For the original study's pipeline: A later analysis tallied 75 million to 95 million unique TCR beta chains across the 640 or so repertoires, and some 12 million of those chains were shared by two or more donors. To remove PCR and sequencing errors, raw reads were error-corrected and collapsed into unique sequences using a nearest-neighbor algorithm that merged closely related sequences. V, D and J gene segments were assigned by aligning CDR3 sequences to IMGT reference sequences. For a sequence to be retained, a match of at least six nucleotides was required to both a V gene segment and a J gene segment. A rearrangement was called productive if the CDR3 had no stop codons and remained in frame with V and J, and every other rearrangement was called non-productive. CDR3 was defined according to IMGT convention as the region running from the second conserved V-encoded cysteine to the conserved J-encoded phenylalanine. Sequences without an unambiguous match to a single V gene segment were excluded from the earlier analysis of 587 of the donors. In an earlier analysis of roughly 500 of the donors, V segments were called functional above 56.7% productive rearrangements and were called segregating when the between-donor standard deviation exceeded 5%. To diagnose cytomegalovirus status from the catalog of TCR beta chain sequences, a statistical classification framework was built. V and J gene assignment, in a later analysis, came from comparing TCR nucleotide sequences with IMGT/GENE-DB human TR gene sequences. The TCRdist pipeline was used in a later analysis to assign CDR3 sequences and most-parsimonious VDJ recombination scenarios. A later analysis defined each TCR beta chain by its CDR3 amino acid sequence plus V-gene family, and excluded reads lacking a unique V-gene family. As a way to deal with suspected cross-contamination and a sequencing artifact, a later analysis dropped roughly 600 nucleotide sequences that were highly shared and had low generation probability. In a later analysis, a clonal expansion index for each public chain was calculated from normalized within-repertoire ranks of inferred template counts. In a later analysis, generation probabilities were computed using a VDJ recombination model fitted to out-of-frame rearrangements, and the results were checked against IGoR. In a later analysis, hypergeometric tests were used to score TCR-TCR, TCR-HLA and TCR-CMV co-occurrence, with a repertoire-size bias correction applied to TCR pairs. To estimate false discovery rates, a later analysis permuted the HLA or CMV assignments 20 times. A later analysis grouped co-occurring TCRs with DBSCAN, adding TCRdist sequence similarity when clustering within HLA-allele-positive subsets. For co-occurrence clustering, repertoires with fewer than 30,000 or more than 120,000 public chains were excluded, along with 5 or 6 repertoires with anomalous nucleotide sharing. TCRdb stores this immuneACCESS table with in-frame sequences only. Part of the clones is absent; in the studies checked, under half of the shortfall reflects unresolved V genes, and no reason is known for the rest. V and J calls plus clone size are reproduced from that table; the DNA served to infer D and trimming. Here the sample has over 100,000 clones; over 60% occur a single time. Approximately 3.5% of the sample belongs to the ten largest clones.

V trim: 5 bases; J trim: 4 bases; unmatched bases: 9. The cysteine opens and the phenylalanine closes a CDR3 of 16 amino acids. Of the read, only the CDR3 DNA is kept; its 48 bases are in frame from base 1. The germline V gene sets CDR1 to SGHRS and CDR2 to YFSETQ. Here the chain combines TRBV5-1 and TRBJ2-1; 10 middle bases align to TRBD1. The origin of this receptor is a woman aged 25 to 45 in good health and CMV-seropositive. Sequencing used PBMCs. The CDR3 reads CASRSTGGDSYNEQFF. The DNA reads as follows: TGCGCCAGCAGGTCGACAGGGGGCGATTCGTACAATGAGCAGTTCTTC.